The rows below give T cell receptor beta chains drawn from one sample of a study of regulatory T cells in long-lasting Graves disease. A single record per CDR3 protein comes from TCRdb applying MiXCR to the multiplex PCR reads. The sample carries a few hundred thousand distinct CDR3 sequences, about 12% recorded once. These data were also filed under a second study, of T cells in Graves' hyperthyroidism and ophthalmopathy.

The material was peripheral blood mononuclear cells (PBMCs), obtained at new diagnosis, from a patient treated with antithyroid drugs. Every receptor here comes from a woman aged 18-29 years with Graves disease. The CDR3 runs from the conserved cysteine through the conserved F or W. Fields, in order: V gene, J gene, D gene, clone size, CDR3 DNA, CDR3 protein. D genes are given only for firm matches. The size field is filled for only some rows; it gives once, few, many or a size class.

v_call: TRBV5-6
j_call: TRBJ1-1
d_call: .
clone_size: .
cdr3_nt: TGTGCCAACAGTAGAACAGGGTTGAACACTGAAGCTTTCTTT
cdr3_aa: CANSRTGLNTEAFF

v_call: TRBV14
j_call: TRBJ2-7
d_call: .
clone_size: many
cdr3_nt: TGTGCCAGCAGCCGGACAGCGGGGGAGCAGTACTTC
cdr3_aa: CASSRTAGEQYF

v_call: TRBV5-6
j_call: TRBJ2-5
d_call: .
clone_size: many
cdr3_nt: TGTGCCAGCAGTGGTTTCCTGACAACCCGCCAAGAGACCCAGTACTTC
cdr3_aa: CASSGFLTTRQETQYF

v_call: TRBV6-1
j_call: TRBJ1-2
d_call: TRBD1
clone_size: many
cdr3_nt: TGTGCCAGCAGTGAAGCCAGGGGGCTAGGGAGCTATGGCTACACCTTC
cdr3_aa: CASSEARGLGSYGYTF

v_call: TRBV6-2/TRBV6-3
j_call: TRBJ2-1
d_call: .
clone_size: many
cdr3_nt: TGTGCCACCCTGGGGTTGAGGGGTAGCGGTGAGCAGTTCTTC
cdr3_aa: CATLGLRGSGEQFF

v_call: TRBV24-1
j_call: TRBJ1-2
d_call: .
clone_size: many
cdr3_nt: TGTGCCACCAGTGACCTGGACACACTTCCAACCCGATCGAGCGGCTACACCTTC
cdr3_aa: CATSDLDTLPTRSSGYTF

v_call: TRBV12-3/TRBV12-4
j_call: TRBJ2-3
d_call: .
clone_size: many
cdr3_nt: TGTGCCAGCAGTCCCCCCCCCGGGGATACGCAGTATTTT
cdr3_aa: CASSPPPGDTQYF

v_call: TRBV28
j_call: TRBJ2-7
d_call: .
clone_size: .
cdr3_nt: TGTGCCAGCACCCGATTAGGGGAACACGAGCAGTACTTC
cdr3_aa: CASTRLGEHEQYF

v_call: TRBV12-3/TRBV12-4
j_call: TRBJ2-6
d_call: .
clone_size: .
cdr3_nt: TGTGCCAGCAGTCATCTCTGGTCGGCCAACGTCCTGACTTTC
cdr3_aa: CASSHLWSANVLTF

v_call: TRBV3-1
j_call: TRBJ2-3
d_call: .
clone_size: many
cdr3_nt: TGTGCCAGCAGCCAAGGGTTCGGGGGAAGAGCAGATACGCAGTATTTT
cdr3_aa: CASSQGFGGRADTQYF

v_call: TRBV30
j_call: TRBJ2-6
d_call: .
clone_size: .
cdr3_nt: TGTGCCACCGAGACTCCTCCTGGGGCCAACGTCCTGACTTTC
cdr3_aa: CATETPPGANVLTF

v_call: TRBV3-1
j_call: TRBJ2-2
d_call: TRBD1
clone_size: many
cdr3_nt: TGTGCCAGCAGCCAAGATATACAGGGGGTGGCCGGGGAGCTGTTTTTT
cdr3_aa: CASSQDIQGVAGELFF

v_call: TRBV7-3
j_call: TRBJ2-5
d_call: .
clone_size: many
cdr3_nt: TGTGCCAGCAGCTCCACTGGACCCCAGGAGACCCAGTACTTC
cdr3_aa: CASSSTGPQETQYF

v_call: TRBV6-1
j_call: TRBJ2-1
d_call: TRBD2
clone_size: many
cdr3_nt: TGTGCCAGCAGCGTGGTGGAGCGGGAGATCCACAATGAGCAGTTCTTC
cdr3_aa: CASSVVEREIHNEQFF

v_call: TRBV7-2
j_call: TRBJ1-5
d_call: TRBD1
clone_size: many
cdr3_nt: TGTGCCAGCAGCATAAGGGGGACAGGGTATGCTCAGCCCCAGCATTTT
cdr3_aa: CASSIRGTGYAQPQHF

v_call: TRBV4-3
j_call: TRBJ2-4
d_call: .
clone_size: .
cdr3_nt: TGCGCCAGCAGCCAAGAGGGGCTCTATGGCAGGGATGAGGACATTCAGTACTTC
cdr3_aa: CASSQEGLYGRDEDIQYF

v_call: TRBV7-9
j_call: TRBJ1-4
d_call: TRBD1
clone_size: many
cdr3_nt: TGTGCCAGCAGGCGGGACAGCGAAAAACTGTTTTTT
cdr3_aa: CASRRDSEKLFF

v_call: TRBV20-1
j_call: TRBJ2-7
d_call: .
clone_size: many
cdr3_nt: TGCAGTGCTAGAGACCCATTTCAGGGGAAGTACGAGCAGTACTTC
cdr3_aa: CSARDPFQGKYEQYF

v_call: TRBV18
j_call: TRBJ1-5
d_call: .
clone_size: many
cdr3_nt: TGTGCCAGCTCACCGGGAAATCAGCCCCAGCATTTT
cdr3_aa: CASSPGNQPQHF

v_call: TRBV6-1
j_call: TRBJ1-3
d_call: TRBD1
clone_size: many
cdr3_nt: TGTGCCAGCAGACGCGACAGGGCGGGCGGAAACACCATATATTTT
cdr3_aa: CASRRDRAGGNTIYF

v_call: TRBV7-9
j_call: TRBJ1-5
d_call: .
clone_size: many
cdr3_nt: TGTGCCAGCAGCTTCGACGGAGGTCATCGGCCCCAGCATTTT
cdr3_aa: CASSFDGGHRPQHF

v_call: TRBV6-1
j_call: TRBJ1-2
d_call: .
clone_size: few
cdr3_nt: TGTGCCTGCAGGGATGGCTACACCTTC
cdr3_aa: CACRDGYTF

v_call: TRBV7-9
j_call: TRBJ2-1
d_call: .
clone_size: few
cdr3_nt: TGTGCCAGCAGCTGGGGCAAATACAATGAGCAGTTCTTC
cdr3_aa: CASSWGKYNEQFF

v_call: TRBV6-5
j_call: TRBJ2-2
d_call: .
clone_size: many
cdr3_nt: TGTGCCAGCAGTTACTCGGCCGGGGAGCTGTTTTTT
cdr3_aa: CASSYSAGELFF

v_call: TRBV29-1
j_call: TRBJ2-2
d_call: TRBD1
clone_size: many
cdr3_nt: TGCAGCGCTCCGGGACAGGGGGCCACCGGGGAGCTGTTTTTT
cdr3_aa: CSAPGQGATGELFF